This TCR beta chain is from a study of early T cells in non-severe SARS-CoV-2 infection (dated by TCRdb to the early 2020s). Turning to the overall study: Bulk RNA from unsorted whole blood was used for TCR sequencing, so alpha and beta chains could not be paired.

This clonotype has just a few counts. There is no known antigen for this receptor. One base away there is no much larger clone; base qualities are not given. The library was built by means of 5' RACE. Sequencing used a NextSeq 500. The TCR library protocol attached unique molecular identifiers to individual cDNA molecules to correct for sequencing error and PCR bias. Both TCR alpha and beta chains were sequenced, and tight co-correlation was observed between alpha and beta sequence abundances in each sample. Processing in the source paper ran as follows. Decombinator V4 was used to annotate the V gene, J gene and CDR3 of the TCR sequences. TCRs were defined as expanded if a significant change between any two time points was detected under a Poisson model with p below 0.0001. Abundances of TCRs were expressed as counts per million after normalisation to the total number of TCRs sequenced in each sample. VDJdb, accessed on 1 November 2021, was searched for TCRs annotated for CMV, EBV and SARS-CoV-2, and TCRs annotated for more than one antigen were excluded. Using fastp trimming at Q25 and MiXCR clonotype assembly, TCRdb reanalyzed the public sequencing data and kept in-frame beta chains. A single entry per CDR3 protein holds the most common genes and DNA from its merged rows. The V and J calls follow TCRdb's processing rather than the paper's. This sample gives about 68,000 distinct CDR3 sequences in total; 9% to 15% of them show up just once. The ten largest clones add up to about 1.7% of the sample.

Broader findings and caveats from the paper: VDJdb matching was skewed toward anti-spike CD8 responses and likely underestimated virus-specific expansions by missing private and CD4 specificities.

Set within a cohort of healthcare workers in London, UK, this nested case-control study involved weekly PCR testing of nasopharyngeal swabs along with blood sampling. Healthcare workers were recruited between 23 and 31 March 2020, during the week of the UK lockdown, and were followed weekly for up to roughly 16 weeks. Sequencing was done on a sample of whole blood. This TCR was recovered from an adult who was a healthcare worker with PCR-confirmed SARS-CoV-2 infection or an uninfected control (not recorded which).

The DNA is as follows: TGTGCCAGCAGTAACGGACAGAGCTATGGCTACACCTTC. Translated, this is CASSNGQSYGYTF. The chain was built from TRBV2 and TRBJ1-2; TRBD1 could be the D gene, as 6 bases match. Deletion took 5 bases off V and 4 bases off J, with a span of 11 bases between the germline ends. The CDR3 spans 13 residues, from the cysteine through the phenylalanine. Kept here is only the CDR3 DNA, which spans 39 bases and is read in frame from base 1. The germline V gene gives CDR1 as SNHLY and CDR2 as FYNNEI.